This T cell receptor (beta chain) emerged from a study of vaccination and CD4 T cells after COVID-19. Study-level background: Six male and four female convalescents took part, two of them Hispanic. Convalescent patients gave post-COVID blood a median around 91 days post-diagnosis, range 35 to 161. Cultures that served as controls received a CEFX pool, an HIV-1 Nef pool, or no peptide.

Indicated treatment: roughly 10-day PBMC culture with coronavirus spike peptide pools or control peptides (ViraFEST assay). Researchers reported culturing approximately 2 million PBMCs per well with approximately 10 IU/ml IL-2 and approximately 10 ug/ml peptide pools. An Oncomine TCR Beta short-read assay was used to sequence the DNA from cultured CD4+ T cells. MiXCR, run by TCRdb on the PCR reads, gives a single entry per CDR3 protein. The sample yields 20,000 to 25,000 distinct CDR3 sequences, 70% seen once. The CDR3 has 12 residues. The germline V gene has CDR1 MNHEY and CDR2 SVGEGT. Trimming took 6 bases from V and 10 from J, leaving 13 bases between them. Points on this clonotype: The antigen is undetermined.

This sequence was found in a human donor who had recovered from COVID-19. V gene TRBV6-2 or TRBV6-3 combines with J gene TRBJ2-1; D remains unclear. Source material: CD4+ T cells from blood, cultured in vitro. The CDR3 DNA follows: TGTGCCAGCAGCCCCGGCCCCGGGGAGCAGTTCTTC. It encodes CASSPGPGEQFF.